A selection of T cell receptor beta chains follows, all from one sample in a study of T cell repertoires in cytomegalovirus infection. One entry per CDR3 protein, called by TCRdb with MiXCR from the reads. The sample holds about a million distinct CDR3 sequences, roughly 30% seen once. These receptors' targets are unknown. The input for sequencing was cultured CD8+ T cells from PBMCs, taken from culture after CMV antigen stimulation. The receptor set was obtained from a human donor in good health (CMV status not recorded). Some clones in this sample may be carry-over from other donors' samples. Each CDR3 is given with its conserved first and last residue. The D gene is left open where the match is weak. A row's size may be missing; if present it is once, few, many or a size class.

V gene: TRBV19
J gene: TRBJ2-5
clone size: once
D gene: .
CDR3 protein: CAKSVGAREETQYF
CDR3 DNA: TGTGCCAAGTCGGTAGGGGCAAGGGAAGAGACCCAGTACTTC

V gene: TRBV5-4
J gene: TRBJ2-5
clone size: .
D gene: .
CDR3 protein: CASGKLQRRQETQYF
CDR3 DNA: TGTGCCAGCGGCAAACTCCAACGACGCCAAGAGACCCAGTACTTC

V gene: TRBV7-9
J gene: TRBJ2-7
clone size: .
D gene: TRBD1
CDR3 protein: CASSFSGQADEQYF
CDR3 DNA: TGTGCCAGCAGCTTTTCGGGACAGGCGGACGAGCAGTACTTC

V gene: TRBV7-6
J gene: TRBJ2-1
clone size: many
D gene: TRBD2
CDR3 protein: CASSLEASGGYNEQFF
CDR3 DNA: TGTGCCAGCAGCTTAGAGGCTAGCGGGGGCTACAATGAGCAGTTCTTC

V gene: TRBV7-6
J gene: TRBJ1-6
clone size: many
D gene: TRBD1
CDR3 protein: CASSLYTGGESPLHF
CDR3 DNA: TGTGCCAGCAGCTTATACACAGGGGGGGAGTCACCCCTCCACTTT

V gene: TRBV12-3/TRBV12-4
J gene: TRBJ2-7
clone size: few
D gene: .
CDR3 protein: CASSLTGFYEQYF
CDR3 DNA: TGTGCCAGCAGTTTAACAGGATTCTACGAGCAGTACTTC

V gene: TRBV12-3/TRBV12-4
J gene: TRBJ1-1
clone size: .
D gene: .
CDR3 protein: CASSFAIRNTEAFF
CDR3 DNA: TGTGCCAGCAGTTTCGCGATTCGGAACACTGAAGCTTTCTTT

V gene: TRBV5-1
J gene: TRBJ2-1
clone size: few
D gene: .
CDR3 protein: CASSAPARVLGSYNEQFF
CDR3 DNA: TGCGCCAGCAGCGCTCCGGCCCGTGTGCTAGGATCCTACAATGAGCAGTTCTTC

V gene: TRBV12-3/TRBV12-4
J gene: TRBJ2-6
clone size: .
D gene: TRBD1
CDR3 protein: CASSPDRAGANVLTF
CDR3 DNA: TGTGCCAGCAGTCCGGACAGGGCTGGGGCCAACGTCCTGACTTTC

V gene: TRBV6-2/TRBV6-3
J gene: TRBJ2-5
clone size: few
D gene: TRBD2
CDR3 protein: CASMLAGGQETQYF
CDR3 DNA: TGTGCCAGTATGTTGGCGGGGGGGCAAGAGACCCAGTACTTC

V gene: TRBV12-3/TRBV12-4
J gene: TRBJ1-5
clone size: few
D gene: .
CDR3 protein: CASSLEGDGNQPQHF
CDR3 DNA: TGTGCCAGCAGTTTGGAAGGAGACGGGAATCAGCCCCAGCATTTT

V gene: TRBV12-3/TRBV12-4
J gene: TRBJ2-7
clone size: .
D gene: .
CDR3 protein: CASSFRGANEQYF
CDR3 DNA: TGTGCCAGCAGTTTCCGGGGGGCTAACGAGCAGTACTTC

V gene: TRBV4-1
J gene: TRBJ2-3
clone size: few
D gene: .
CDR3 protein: CASSQVWGQTDTQYF
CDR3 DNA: TGCGCCAGCAGCCAAGTTTGGGGTCAAACAGATACGCAGTATTTT

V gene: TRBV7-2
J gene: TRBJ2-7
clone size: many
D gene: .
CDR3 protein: CASSLPTSFVHYEQYF
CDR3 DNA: TGTGCCAGCAGCCTCCCAACTAGTTTTGTTCACTACGAGCAGTACTTC

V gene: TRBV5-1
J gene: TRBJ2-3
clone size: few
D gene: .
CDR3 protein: CASSLSGGQWADTQYF
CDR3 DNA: TGCGCCAGCAGCCTGAGTGGGGGCCAATGGGCAGATACGCAGTATTTT

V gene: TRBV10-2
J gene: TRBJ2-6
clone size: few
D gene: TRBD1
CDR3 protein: CASNGQGAAGANVLTF
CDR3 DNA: TGCGCCAGCAACGGGCAGGGGGCGGCAGGGGCCAACGTCCTGACTTTC

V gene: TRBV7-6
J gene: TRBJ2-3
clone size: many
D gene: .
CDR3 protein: CASSFKVTDTQYF
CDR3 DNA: TGTGCCAGCAGCTTTAAGGTGACAGATACGCAGTATTTT

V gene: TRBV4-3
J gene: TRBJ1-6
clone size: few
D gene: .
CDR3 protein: CASSPRGISYNSPLHF
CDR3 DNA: TGCGCCAGCAGCCCAAGGGGGATCTCCTATAATTCACCCCTCCACTTT

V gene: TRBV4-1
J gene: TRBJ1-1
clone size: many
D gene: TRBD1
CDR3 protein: CASSQDRGRGTEAFF
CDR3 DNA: TGCGCCAGCAGCCAAGACAGGGGGCGCGGGACTGAAGCTTTCTTT

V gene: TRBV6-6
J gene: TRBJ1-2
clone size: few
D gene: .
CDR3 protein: CASSHQGLFYGYTF
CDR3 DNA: TGTGCCAGCAGTCATCAGGGACTTTTCTATGGCTACACCTTC

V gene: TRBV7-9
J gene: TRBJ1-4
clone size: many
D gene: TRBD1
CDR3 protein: CASSAGTGANEKLFF
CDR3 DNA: TGTGCCAGCAGCGCCGGGACAGGGGCTAATGAAAAACTGTTTTTT

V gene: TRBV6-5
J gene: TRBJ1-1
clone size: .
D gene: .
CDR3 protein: CASSYSIPILNTEAFF
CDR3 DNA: TGTGCCAGCAGTTACTCGATACCAATCCTAAACACTGAAGCTTTCTTT

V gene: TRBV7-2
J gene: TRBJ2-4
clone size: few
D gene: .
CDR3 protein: CASSPLGAGAKNIQYF
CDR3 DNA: TGTGCCAGCAGCCCCCTAGGAGCCGGGGCCAAAAACATTCAGTACTTC

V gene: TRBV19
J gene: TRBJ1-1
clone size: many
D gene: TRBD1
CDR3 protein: CASSSRDRYLNTEAFF
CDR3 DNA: TGTGCCAGTAGCAGTCGGGACAGGTATTTGAACACTGAAGCTTTCTTT